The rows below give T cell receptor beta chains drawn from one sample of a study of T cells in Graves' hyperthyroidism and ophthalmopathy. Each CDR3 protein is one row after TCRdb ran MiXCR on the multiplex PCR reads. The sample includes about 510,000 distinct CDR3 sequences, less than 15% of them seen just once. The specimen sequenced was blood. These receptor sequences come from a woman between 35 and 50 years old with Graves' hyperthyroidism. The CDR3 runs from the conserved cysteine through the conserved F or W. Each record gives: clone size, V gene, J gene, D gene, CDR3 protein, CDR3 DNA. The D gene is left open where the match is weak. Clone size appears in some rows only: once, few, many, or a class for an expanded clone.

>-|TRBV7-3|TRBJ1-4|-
CASSPVVGLNEKLFF
TGTGCCAGCAGCCCGGTCGTGGGCCTAAATGAAAAACTGTTTTTT
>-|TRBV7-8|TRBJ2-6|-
CASGSQRSGANVLTF
TGTGCCAGCGGCTCACAGCGATCTGGGGCCAACGTCCTGACTTTC
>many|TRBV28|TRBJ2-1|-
CASTHLGEISINEQFF
TGTGCCAGCACCCATTTGGGAGAGATTTCGATCAATGAGCAGTTCTTC
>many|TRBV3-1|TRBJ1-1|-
CASSPPGPSEAFF
TGTGCCAGCAGCCCGCCGGGACCCAGTGAAGCTTTCTTT
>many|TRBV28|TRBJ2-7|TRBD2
CASNRVGGNGEQYF
TGTGCCAGCAACCGAGTCGGGGGGAACGGCGAGCAGTACTTC
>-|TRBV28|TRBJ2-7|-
CASRPGGGNSCEQYF
TGTGCCAGCAGACCCGGAGGTGGTAACTCCTGCGAGCAGTACTTC
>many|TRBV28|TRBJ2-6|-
CASVPSGANVLTF
TGTGCCAGTGTGCCATCTGGGGCCAACGTCCTGACTTTC
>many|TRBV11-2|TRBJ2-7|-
CASTRDGYSYEQYF
TGTGCCAGCACCAGGGACGGCTACTCCTACGAGCAGTACTTC
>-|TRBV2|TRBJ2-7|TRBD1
CASKSTGVYEQYF
TGTGCCAGTAAATCGACAGGGGTCTACGAGCAGTACTTC
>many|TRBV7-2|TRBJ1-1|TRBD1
CASSSDRGGRTEAFF
TGTGCCAGCAGCTCCGACAGGGGTGGTCGCACTGAAGCTTTCTTT
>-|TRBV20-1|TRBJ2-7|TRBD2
CSARDTSGRRNEQYF
TGCAGTGCTAGAGATACTAGCGGGAGAAGGAACGAGCAGTACTTC
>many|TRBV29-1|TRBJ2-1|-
CSVEGPRENEQFF
TGCAGCGTAGAAGGCCCGAGGGAAAATGAGCAGTTCTTC
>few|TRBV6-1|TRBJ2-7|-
CASSEGVGWEQYF
TGTGCCAGCAGTGAAGGAGTAGGGTGGGAGCAGTACTTC
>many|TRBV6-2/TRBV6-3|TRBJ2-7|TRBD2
CASRIPLAGTSEQYF
TGTGCCAGCAGAATCCCGCTAGCGGGAACTTCCGAGCAGTACTTC
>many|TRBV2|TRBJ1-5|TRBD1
CASSEEGAGQPQHF
TGTGCCAGCAGTGAAGAGGGGGCTGGTCAGCCCCAGCATTTT
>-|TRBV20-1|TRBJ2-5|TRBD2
CSAITPTSGRTETQYF
TGCAGTGCTATCACCCCGACTAGCGGGAGGACAGAGACCCAGTACTTC
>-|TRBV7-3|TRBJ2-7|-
CASRESESQAHEQYF
TGTGCCAGCAGGGAGAGCGAGAGCCAGGCCCACGAGCAGTACTTC
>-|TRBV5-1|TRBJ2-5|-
CASSSDEETQYF
TGCGCCAGCAGTTCGGACGAAGAGACCCAGTACTTC
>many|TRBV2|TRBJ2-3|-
CASTGSSGVASDTQYF
TGTGCCAGCACCGGAAGCTCAGGGGTCGCATCGGATACGCAGTATTTT
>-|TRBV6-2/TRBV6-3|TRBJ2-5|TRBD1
CASSTHRGGLETQYF
TGTGCCAGCAGTACTCACAGGGGTGGATTGGAGACCCAGTACTTC
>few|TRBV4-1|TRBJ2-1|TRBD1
CASSHQDRAAEQFF
TGCGCCAGCAGCCACCAGGACAGGGCGGCTGAGCAGTTCTTC
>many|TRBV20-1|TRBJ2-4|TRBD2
CSAVLAGVAKNIQYF
TGCAGTGCTGTTTTAGCGGGAGTAGCCAAAAACATTCAGTACTTC
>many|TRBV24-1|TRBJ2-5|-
CATSEARATETQYF
TGTGCCACCAGTGAAGCCAGGGCGACAGAGACCCAGTACTTC
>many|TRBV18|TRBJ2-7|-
CASSPSAGNTYEQYF
TGTGCCAGCTCACCATCGGCGGGAAACACCTACGAGCAGTACTTC
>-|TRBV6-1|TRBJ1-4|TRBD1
CASSERGLTNEKLFF
TGTGCCAGCAGTGAAAGGGGGCTAACTAATGAAAAACTGTTTTTT
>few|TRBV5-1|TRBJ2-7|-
CASSYGQRTYEQYF
TGCGCCAGCAGCTACGGACAGAGAACCTACGAGCAGTACTTC
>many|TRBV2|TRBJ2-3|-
CASRGGADTQYF
TGTGCCAGCAGGGGGGGAGCAGATACGCAGTATTTT
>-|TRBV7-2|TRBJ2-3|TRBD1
CASSLSPTGGTDTQYF
TGTGCCAGCAGCTTAAGCCCGACAGGGGGCACAGATACGCAGTATTTT
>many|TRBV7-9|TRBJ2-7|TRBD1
CASSLTGGGDYEQYF
TGTGCCAGCAGCCTGACAGGGGGTGGAGACTACGAGCAGTACTTC
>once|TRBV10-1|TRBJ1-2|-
CAISDGLGSGYTF
TGTGCCATCAGTGACGGGTTGGGCTCTGGCTACACCTTC
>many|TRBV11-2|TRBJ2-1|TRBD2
CASSSRLAGGMWNEQFF
TGTGCCAGCAGCTCTCGACTAGCGGGAGGTATGTGGAATGAGCAGTTCTTC
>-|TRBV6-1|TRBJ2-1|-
CASSEWRDPRRNEQFF
TGTGCCAGCAGTGAATGGCGGGACCCCCGGAGGAATGAGCAGTTCTTC
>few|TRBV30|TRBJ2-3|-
CAWSEGTDTQYF
TGTGCCTGGAGTGAAGGCACAGATACGCAGTATTTT
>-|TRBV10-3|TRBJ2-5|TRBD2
CASRLTLAGQETQYF
TGTGCCAGCAGGTTGACACTAGCGGGCCAAGAGACCCAGTACTTC
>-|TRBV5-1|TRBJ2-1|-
CATSFPGLGNEQFF
TGCGCCACCAGCTTTCCAGGGTTGGGCAATGAGCAGTTCTTC
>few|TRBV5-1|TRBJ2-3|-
CASSSDSGVTQYF
TGCGCCAGCAGCTCTGATTCGGGAGTTACGCAGTATTTT
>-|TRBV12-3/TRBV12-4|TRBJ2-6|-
CASSFSRSPGANVLTF
TGTGCCAGCAGTTTTAGTAGGAGTCCTGGGGCCAACGTCCTGACTTTC
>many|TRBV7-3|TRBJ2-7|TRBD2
CASSSSGSGISYEQYF
TGTGCCAGCAGCTCATCGGGAAGCGGGATCTCCTACGAGCAGTACTTC
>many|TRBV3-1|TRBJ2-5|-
CASRLTEGSETQYF
TGTGCCAGCAGACTTACTGAGGGGTCGGAGACCCAGTACTTC
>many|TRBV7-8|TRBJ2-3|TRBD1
CASSLRYQGVDTQYF
TGTGCCAGCAGCTTAAGATACCAGGGGGTAGATACGCAGTATTTT
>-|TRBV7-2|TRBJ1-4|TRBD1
CASSLAGQGTTNEKLFF
TGTGCCAGTAGCTTAGCCGGACAGGGGACAACTAATGAAAAACTGTTTTTT
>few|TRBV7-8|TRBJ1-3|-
CASSAEKGRGNTIYF
TGTGCCAGCAGCGCAGAAAAGGGCAGGGGAAACACCATATATTTT